The sequence of this T cell receptor (beta chain) was determined in a study of blood T cells in healthy people across ages. PCR was performed a second time for roughly 7 to 11 cycles using a sample-barcoded 5' primer and a J-beta primer mix. TCRdb redid the calling of the 5' RACE reads with MiXCR, one entry per CDR3 protein. The sample records roughly 800,000 distinct CDR3 sequences, 55% to 70% being singletons. Sample donors were healthy Caucasian individuals that came from Russia, aged roughly 6 to 100. Staff drew around 10 milliliters of peripheral blood from each donor. Extraction of total RNA produced a minimum of 6 micrograms from each sample. Study findings and constraints: Donors of long life had a larger count of naive CD4+ cells and greater diversity than aged donors.

Trimming cost V 0 bases and J 9 bases, with 12 bases left between them. Germline V lookup: CDR1 SGHTA, CDR2 FQGNSA. This CDR3 is built from 14 residues. This clonotype was seen a few times. Its antigen is not known. The sequencing input was blood. This chain connects TRBV7-2 to TRBJ2-1; maybe TRBD1 (5 bases). The clonotype comes from a man in his thirties or forties in good health. This CDR3 reads CASSLAQGLFEQFF. For the CDR3, the DNA is TGTGCCAGCAGCTTAGCCCAGGGTTTATTTGAGCAGTTCTTC.